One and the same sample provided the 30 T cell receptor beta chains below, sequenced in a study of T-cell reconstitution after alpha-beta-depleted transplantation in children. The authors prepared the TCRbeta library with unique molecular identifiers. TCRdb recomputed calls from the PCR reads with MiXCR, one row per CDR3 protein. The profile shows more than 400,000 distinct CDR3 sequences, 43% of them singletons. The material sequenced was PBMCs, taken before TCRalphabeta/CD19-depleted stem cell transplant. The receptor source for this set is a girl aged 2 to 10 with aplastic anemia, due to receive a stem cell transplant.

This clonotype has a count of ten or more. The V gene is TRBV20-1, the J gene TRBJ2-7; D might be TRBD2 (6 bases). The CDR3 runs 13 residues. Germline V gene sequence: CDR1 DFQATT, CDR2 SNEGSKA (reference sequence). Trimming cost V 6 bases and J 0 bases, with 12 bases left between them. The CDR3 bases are TGCAGTGCCCAAGCGGGTTCCTCCTACGAGCAGTACTTC. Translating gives CSAQAGSSYEQYF.

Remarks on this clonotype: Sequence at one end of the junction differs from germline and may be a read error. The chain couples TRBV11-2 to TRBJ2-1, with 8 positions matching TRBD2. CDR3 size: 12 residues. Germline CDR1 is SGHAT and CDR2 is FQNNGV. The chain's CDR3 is CASSLEVGLESF. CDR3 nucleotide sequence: TGTGCCAGCAGCTTAGAGGTGGGACTAGAGTCCTTC.

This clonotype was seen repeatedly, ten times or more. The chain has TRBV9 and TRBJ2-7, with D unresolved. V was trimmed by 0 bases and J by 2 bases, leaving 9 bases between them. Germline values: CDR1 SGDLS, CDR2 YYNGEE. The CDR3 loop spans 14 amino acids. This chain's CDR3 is CASSVAGTTYEQYF. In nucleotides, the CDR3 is TGTGCCAGCAGCGTAGCTGGTACCACCTACGAGCAGTACTTC.

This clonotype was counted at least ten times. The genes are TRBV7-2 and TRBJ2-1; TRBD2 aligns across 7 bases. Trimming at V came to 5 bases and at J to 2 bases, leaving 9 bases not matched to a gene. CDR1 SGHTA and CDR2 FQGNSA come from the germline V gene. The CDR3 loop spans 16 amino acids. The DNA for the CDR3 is TGTGCCAGCAGCCCCCAAAGCGGGGTCACCTACAATGAGCAGTTCTTC. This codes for CASSPQSGVTYNEQFF.

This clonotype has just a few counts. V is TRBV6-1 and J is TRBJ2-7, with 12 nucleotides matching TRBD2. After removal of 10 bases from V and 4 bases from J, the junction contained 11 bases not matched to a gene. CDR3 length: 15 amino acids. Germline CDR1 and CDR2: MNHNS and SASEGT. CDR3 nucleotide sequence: TGTGCCACCCGCGTGTGGACTAGCGGGACATACGAGCAGTACTTC. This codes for CATRVWTSGTYEQYF.

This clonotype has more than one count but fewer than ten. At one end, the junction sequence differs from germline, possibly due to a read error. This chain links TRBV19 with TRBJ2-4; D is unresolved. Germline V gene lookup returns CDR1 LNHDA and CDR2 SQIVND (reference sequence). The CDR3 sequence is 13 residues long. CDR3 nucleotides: TGTGCCAGTACTATAACGGGTGTGAACATTCAGTACTTC. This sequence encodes CASTITGVNIQYF.

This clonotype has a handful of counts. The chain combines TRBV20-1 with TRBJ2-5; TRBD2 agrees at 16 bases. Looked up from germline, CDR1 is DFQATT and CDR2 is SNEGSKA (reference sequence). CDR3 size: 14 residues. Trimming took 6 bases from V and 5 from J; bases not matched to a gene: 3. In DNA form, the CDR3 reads TGCAGTGCCTCGGGACTAGCGGGGGGGGAGACCCAGTACTTC. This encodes CSASGLAGGETQYF.

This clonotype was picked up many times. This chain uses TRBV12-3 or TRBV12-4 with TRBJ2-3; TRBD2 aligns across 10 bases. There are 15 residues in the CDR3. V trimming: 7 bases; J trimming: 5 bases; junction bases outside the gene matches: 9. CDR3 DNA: TGTGCCAGCACCCTCCGTACTAGCGGGATAGATACGCAGTATTTT. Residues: CASTLRTSGIDTQYF.

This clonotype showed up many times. This CDR3 reads CASSQDGTRNEQFF. The CDR3 nucleotides are TGCGCCAGCAGCCAAGATGGAACGAGGAATGAGCAGTTCTTC. The chain uses TRBV4-1 and TRBJ2-1, with unresolved D. V lost 0 bases, J lost 7 bases, and 10 bases lay in between. The germline V gene has CDR1 MGHRA and CDR2 YSYEKL. CDR3 length equals 14 residues.

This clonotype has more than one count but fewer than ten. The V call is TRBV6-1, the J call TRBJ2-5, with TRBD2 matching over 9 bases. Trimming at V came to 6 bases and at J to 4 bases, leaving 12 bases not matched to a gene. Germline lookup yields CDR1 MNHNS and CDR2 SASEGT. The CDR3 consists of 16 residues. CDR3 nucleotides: TGTGCCAGCAGGGAACCTAAAGCGGGAGGATTAGAGACCCAGTACTTC. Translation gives CASREPKAGGLETQYF.

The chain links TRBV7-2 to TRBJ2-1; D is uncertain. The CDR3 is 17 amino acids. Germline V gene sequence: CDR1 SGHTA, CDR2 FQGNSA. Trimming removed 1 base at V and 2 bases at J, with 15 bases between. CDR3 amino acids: CASSLGSRARPYNEQFF. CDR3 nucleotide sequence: TGTGCCAGCAGCTTAGGTTCGAGAGCGAGACCCTACAATGAGCAGTTCTTC. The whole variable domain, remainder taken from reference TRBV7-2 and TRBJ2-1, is GAGVSQSPSNKVTEKGKDVELRCDPISGHTALYWYRQSLGQGLEFLIYFQGNSAPDKSGLPSDRFSAERTGGSVSTLTIQRTQQEDSAVYLCASSLGSRARPYNEQFFGPGTRLTVL.

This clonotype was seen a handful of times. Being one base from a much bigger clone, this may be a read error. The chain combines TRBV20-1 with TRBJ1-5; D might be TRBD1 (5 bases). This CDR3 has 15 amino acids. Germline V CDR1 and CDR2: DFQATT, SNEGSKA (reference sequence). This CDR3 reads CCASRGTLGDQPQHF. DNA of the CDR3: TGCTGTGCTAGCCGAGGGACCCTGGGCGATCAGCCCCAGCATTTT.

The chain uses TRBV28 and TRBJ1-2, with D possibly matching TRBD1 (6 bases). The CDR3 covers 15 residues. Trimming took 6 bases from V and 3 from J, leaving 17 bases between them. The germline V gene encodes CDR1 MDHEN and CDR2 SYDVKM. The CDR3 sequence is CASRILRGADYGYTF. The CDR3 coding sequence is TGTGCCAGCAGAATCCTCCGGGGGGCGGACTATGGCTACACCTTC.

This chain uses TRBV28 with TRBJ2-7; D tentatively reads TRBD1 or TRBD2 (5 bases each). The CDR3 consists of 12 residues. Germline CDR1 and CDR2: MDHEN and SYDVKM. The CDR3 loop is CASGRSGYEQYF. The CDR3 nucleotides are TGTGCATCGGGGCGTAGTGGGTACGAGCAGTACTTC. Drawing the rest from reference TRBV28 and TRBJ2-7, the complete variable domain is DVKVTQSSRYLVKRTGEKVFLECVQDMDHENMFWYRQDPGLGLRLIYFSYDVKMKEKGDIPEGYSVSREKKERFSLILESASTNQTSMYLCASGRSGYEQYFGPGTRLTVT.

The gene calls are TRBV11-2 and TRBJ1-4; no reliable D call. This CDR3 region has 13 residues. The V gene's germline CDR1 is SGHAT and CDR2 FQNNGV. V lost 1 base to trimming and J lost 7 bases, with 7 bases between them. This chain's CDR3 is CASSLGFGEKLFF. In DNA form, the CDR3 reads TGTGCCAGCAGCTTAGGATTCGGTGAAAAACTGTTTTTT.

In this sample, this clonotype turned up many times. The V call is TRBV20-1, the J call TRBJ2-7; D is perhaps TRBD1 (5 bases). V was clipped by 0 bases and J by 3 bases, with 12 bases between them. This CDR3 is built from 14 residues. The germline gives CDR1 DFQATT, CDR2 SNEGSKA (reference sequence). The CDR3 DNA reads TGCAGTGCTAGAGATCTTCCGACAGTCTACGAGCAGTACTTC. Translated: CSARDLPTVYEQYF.

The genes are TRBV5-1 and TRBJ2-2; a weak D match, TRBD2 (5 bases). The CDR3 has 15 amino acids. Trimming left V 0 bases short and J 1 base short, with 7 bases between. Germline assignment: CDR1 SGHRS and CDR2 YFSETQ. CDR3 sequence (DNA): TGCGCCAGCAGCTTGGAAGGAGGGAACACCGGGGAGCTGTTTTTT. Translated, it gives CASSLEGGNTGELFF.

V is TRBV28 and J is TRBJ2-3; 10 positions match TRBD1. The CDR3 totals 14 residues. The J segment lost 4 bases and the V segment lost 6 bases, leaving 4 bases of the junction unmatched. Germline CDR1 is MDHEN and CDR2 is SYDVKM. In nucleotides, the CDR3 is TGTGCCAGCAGGCGACAGGGGGCACCAGATACGCAGTATTTT. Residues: CASRRQGAPDTQYF.

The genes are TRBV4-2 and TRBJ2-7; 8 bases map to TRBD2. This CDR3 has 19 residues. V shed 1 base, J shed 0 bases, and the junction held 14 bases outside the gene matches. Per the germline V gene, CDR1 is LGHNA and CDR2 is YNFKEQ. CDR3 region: CASSQVFRRSGGNSYEQYF. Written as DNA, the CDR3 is TGTGCCAGCAGCCAAGTATTTAGGAGAAGCGGGGGTAACTCCTACGAGCAGTACTTC.

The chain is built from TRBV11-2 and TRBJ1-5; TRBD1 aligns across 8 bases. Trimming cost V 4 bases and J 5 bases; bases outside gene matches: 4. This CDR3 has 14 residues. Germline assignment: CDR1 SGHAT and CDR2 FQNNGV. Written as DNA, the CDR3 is TGTGCCAGCAGCTCACAGGGGGGCGATCAGCCCCAGCATTTT. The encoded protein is CASSSQGGDQPQHF.

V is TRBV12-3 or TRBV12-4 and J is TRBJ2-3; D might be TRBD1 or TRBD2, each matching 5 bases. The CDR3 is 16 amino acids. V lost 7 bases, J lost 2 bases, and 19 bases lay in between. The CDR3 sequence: CASKRQSGASTDTQYF. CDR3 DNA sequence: TGTGCCAGCAAGAGACAGTCCGGGGCTTCCACAGATACGCAGTATTTT.

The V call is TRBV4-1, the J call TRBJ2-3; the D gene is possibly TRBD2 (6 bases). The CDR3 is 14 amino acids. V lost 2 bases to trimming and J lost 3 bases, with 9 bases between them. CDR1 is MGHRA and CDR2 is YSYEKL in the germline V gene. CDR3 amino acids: CASSQPRGTDTQYF. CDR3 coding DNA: TGCGCCAGCAGCCAACCTCGGGGGACAGATACGCAGTATTTT.

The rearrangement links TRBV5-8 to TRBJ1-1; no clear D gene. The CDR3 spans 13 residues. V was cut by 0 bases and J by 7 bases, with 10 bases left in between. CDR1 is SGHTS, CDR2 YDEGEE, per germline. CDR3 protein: CASSLVVADEAFF. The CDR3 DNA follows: TGTGCCAGCAGCTTGGTTGTCGCAGATGAAGCTTTCTTT.

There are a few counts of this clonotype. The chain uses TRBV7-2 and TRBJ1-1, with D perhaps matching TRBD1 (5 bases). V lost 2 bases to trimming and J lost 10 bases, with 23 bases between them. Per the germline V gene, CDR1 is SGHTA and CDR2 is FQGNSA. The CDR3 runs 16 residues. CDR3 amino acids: CASSLYSQAEVGGAFF. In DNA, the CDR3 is TGTGCCAGCAGCTTATACTCCCAGGCGGAGGTGGGGGGAGCTTTCTTT.

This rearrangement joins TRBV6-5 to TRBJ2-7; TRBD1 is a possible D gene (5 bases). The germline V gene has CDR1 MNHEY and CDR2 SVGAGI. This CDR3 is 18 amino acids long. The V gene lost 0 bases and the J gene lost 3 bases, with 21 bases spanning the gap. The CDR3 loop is CASSYSAGMESVYYEQYF. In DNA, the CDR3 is TGTGCCAGCAGTTACTCGGCAGGGATGGAGTCAGTCTACTACGAGCAGTACTTC.

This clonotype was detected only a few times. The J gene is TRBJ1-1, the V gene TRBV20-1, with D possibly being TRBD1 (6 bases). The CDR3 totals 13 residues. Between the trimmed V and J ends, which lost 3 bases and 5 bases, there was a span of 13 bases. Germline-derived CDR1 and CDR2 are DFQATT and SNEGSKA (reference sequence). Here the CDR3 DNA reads TGCAGTGCTAGCGGGGGCGCAAAGACTGAAGCTTTCTTT. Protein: CSASGGAKTEAFF.

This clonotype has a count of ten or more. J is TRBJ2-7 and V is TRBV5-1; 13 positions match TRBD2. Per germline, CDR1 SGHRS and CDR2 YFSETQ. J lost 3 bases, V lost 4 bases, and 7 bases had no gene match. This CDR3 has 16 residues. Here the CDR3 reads CASSRGTSGTFYEQYF. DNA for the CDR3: TGCGCCAGCAGCCGCGGGACTAGCGGGACCTTCTACGAGCAGTACTTC.

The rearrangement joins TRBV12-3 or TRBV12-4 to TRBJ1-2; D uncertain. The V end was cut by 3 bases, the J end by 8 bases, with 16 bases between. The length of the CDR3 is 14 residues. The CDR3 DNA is TGTGCCAGCAGTTTGGGGTCGGCTGCGCTGGGCTACACCTTC. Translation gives CASSLGSAALGYTF.

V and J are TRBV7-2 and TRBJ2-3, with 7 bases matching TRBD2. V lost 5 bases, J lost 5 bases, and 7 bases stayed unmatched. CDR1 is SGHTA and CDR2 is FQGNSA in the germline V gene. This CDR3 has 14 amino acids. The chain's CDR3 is CASSISGRIDTQYF. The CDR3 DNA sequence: TGTGCCAGCAGCATTAGCGGGCGGATAGATACGCAGTATTTT. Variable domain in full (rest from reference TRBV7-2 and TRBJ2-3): GAGVSQSPSNKVTEKGKDVELRCDPISGHTALYWYRQSLGQGLEFLIYFQGNSAPDKSGLPSDRFSAERTGGSVSTLTIQRTQQEDSAVYLCASSISGRIDTQYFGPGTRLTVL.

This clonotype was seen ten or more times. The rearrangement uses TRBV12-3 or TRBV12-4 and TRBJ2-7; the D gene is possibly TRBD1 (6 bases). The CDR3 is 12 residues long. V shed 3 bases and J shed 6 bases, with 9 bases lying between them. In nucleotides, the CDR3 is TGTGCCAGCAGTTTTCAGGGGATCGAGCAGTACTTC. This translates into CASSFQGIEQYF.